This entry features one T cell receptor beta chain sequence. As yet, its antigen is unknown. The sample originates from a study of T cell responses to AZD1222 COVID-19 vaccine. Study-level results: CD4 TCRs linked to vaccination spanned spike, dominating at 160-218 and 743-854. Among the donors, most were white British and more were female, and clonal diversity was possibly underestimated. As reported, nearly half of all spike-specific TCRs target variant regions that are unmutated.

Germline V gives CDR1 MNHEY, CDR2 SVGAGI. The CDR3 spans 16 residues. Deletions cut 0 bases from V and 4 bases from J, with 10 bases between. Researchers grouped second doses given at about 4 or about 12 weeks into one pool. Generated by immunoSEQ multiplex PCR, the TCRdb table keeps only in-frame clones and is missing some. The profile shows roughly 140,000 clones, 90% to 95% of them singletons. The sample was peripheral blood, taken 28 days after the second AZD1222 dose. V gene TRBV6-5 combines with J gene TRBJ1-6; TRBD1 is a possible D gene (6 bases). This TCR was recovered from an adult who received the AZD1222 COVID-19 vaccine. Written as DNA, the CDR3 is TGTGCCAGCAGTTACTCTAAACAGGGTTATAATTCACCCCTCCACTTT. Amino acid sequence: CASSYSKQGYNSPLHF.